These 32 T cell receptor beta chains share one sample of origin, sequenced in a study of beta chain features in type 1 diabetes. Expressed TCRB transcripts were sequenced because the entire RNA isolate underwent reverse transcription. Data came from immunoSEQ multiplex PCR; TCRdb stores just in-frame clones and leaves some out. The sample has about 400,000 clones, roughly 12% seen once. The source material was naive CD4+ T cells from blood. The receptor set was obtained from a man between 18 and 29 years old in good health.

This chain links TRBV30 with TRBJ1-1; TRBD1 agrees at 8 bases. The CDR3 runs 16 residues. Losses at the gene ends were 0 bases for V and 0 bases for J; bases not matched to a gene: 6. Germline loops: CDR1 GTSNPN, CDR2 SVGIG (reference sequence). CDR3: CAWSVPRTGLNTEAFF. In DNA form, the CDR3 reads TGTGCCTGGAGTGTACCCCGGACAGGGTTGAACACTGAAGCTTTCTTT.

DNA for the CDR3: TGTGCCAGCAGCTTGTTAGGAGCGGCAGCCCCGTACCAAGAGACCCAGTACTTC. This encodes CASSLLGAAAPYQETQYF. The rearrangement links TRBV5-4 to TRBJ2-5, with a possible D match to TRBD2 (5 bases). This CDR3 comprises 18 residues. CDR1 is SGHNT and CDR2 is YYREEE in the germline V gene (reference sequence). Trimming left V 1 base short and J 0 bases short, with 19 bases between.

This rearrangement joins TRBV14 to TRBJ1-1; 7 nucleotides match TRBD1. Trimming removed 4 bases from V and 6 bases from J; junction bases left unmatched: 11. Germline CDR1 reads SGHDN; CDR2 reads FVKESK. The CDR3 spans 15 residues. CDR3 sequence: CASSRHTGVLAEAFF. The DNA of the CDR3 is TGTGCCAGCAGCCGCCATACAGGGGTATTGGCTGAAGCTTTCTTT.

This clone was seen a few times. CDR3 nucleotides: TGTGCCAGCACCTACACAGATACGCAGTATTTT. The encoded protein is CASTYTDTQYF. The genes are TRBV7-6 and TRBJ2-3, with unresolved D. Germline V gene sequence: CDR1 SGHVS, CDR2 FNYEAQ. V was cut by 7 bases and J by 2 bases, with 4 bases left in between. The length of the CDR3 is 11 residues. The whole variable domain, filled in from reference TRBV7-6 and TRBJ2-3, reads GAGVSQSPRYKVTKRGQDVALRCDPISGHVSLYWYRQALGQGPEFLTYFNYEAQQDKSGLPNDRFSAERPEGSISTLTIQRTEQRDSAMYRCASTYTDTQYFGPGTRLTVL.

V usage is TRBV28 and J usage is TRBJ2-5; 7 bases match TRBD2. The ends lost 5 bases at V and 2 bases at J; junction bases unmatched: 2. Germline-derived CDR1 and CDR2 are MDHEN and SYDVKM. CDR3 length: 13 residues. CDR3 residues: CASSTSAQETQYF. CDR3 bases: TGTGCCAGCAGTACTAGCGCACAAGAGACCCAGTACTTC.

This clone was found a few times. V and J are TRBV7-8 and TRBJ2-1; D remains ambiguous. CDR3 length equals 13 residues. V was cut by 5 bases and J by 5 bases, with 10 bases left in between. The germline V gene has CDR1 SGHVS and CDR2 FQNEAQ. CDR3 protein: CASSQDIHNEQFF. In DNA, the CDR3 is TGTGCCAGCAGCCAAGACATCCACAATGAGCAGTTCTTC.

This clone was recorded a few times. V gene TRBV7-2 combines with J gene TRBJ2-1, with TRBD2 matching over 13 bases. CDR3 length: 17 amino acids. Germline CDR1 SGHTA, CDR2 FQGNSA. V lost 5 bases, J lost 2 bases, and 6 bases stayed unmatched. This chain's CDR3 is CASSPRLAGGPYNEQFF. The DNA for the CDR3 is TGTGCCAGCAGCCCAAGACTAGCGGGGGGCCCCTACAATGAGCAGTTCTTC. The variable domain in full, completed from reference TRBV7-2 and TRBJ2-1, reads GAGVSQSPSNKVTEKGKDVELRCDPISGHTALYWYRQSLGQGLEFLIYFQGNSAPDKSGLPSDRFSAERTGGSVSTLTIQRTQQEDSAVYLCASSPRLAGGPYNEQFFGPGTRLTVL.

A few counts support this clone. This chain uses TRBV7-3 with TRBJ1-2; TRBD1 agrees at 8 bases. V dropped 5 bases and J dropped 0; count of bases not matched to a gene: 5. CDR3 length equals 15 residues. Looked up from germline, CDR1 is SGHTA and CDR2 is FQGTGA. This chain's CDR3 is CASSPGTGPNYGYTF. The CDR3 DNA follows: TGTGCCAGCAGCCCCGGGACAGGACCTAACTATGGCTACACCTTC.

This clone turned up a few times. This chain uses TRBV10-3 with TRBJ2-6; no reliable D call. Per the germline V gene, CDR1 is ENHRY and CDR2 is SYGVKD. Between the trimmed V and J ends, which lost 9 bases and 0 bases, there was a span of 12 bases. The CDR3 is 15 residues long. CDR3 sequence (DNA): TGTGCCATTACGGGTTTTGTCTCTGGGGCCAACGTCCTGACTTTC. It translates to CAITGFVSGANVLTF.

This chain connects TRBV21-1 to TRBJ2-5; the table's D call TRBD2 went unverified against the DNA. TRBV21-1 constitutes a pseudogene. CDR3 size: 14 residues. In nucleotides, the CDR3 is TGTGCCAGCAGCAAAGACATGGTGAGGGAGACCCAGTACTTC. Amino acid sequence: CASSKDMVRETQYF.

This clone was counted between two and nine times. The V and J genes are TRBV5-1 and TRBJ2-3; 8 nucleotides agree with TRBD2. The CDR3 consists of 16 residues. Looked up from germline, CDR1 is SGHRS and CDR2 is YFSETQ. V lost 0 bases and J lost 5; bases outside the gene matches: 8. The CDR3 bases are TGCGCCAGCAGCTTGGGGCTAGCGGGCAAGGGAGATACGCAGTATTTT. Translation gives CASSLGLAGKGDTQYF.

V gene TRBV11-2 combines with J gene TRBJ2-3; no clear D gene. V lost 5 bases and J lost 6, with 9 bases in between. CDR3 size: 12 residues. Per the germline V gene, CDR1 is SGHAT and CDR2 is FQNNGV. CDR3 amino acids: CASSPPVDTQYF. DNA for the CDR3: TGTGCCAGCAGCCCACCGGTGGATACGCAGTATTTT.

This clone came up a few times. The gene calls are TRBV5-6 and TRBJ1-5; no clear D gene. The CDR3 totals 16 residues. Germline CDR1 is SGHDT and CDR2 is YYEEEE. Trimming took off 4 bases at V and 0 bases at J, with 14 bases between the two ends. In DNA form, the CDR3 reads TGTGCCAGCAGCCGCTACCGCCAGGTTAGCAATCAGCCCCAGCATTTT. It specifies CASSRYRQVSNQPQHF.

Only a few counts were recorded for this clone. This CDR3 is CSGGRGGPEAFF. CDR3 in DNA: TGCAGCGGGGGGCGGGGAGGGCCTGAAGCTTTCTTT. This chain joins TRBV29-1 and TRBJ1-1; tentative D call: TRBD1 (6 bases). This CDR3 has 12 residues. Deletions cut 7 bases from V and 6 bases from J, with 15 bases between. Germline V CDR1 and CDR2: SQVTM, ANQGSEA.

The chain carries TRBV11-2 and TRBJ1-1; 12 nucleotides line up with TRBD1. The ends lost 5 bases at V and 6 bases at J; junction bases unmatched: 7. The CDR3 has 15 amino acids. Germline values: CDR1 SGHAT, CDR2 FQNNGV. CDR3 DNA: TGTGCCAGCAGCCGCGCGGGGACAGGGGGCGCTGAAGCTTTCTTT. It is translated as CASSRAGTGGAEAFF. Supplemented by reference TRBV11-2 and TRBJ1-1, the full variable domain reads EAGVAQSPRYKIIEKRQSVAFWCNPISGHATLYWYQQILGQGPKLLIQFQNNGVVDDSQLPKDRFSAERLKGVDSTLKIQPAKLEDSAVYLCASSRAGTGGAEAFFGQGTRLTVV.

V is TRBV25-1 and J is TRBJ2-1; maybe TRBD1 (5 bases). The CDR3 runs to 14 residues. Trimming shortened V by 7 bases and J by 3 bases, and 13 bases separated the two germline ends. Germline loops: CDR1 MGHDK, CDR2 SYGVNS. The CDR3 DNA is TGTGCCAGCATGGGCCAGGGCTTCTACAATGAGCAGTTCTTC. Encoded protein: CASMGQGFYNEQFF.

The rearrangement links TRBV18 to TRBJ1-4; D is undetermined. Germline CDR1 is KGHSH and CDR2 is LQKENI. This CDR3 spans 16 amino acids. Trimming removed 1 base from V and 8 bases from J, with 17 bases in between. The DNA for the CDR3 is TGTGCCAGCTCACCACAAAACCCTAATTCAGGAGAAAAACTGTTTTTT. Protein sequence: CASSPQNPNSGEKLFF.

Only a few counts were recorded for this clone. The chain recombines TRBV14 with TRBJ1-1, with TRBD1 as a possible D gene (5 bases). The CDR3 contains 15 residues. Germline assignment: CDR1 SGHDN and CDR2 FVKESK. V lost 4 bases to trimming and J lost 0 bases, with 12 bases between them. CDR3: CASSLTRALNTEAFF. CDR3 sequence (DNA): TGTGCCAGCAGCCTAACCAGGGCCTTGAACACTGAAGCTTTCTTT.

This clone appeared a few times. V is TRBV25-1 and J is TRBJ1-1; D is uncertain. The CDR3 contains 14 residues. Germline CDR1 is MGHDK and CDR2 is SYGVNS. Trimming left V 6 bases short and J 3 bases short, with 14 bases between. The DNA for the CDR3 is TGTGCCAGCAGGGAGCGCGGGGTTGACACTGAAGCTTTCTTT. Its translation: CASRERGVDTEAFF.

This clone was counted only a few times. This chain links TRBV7-2 with TRBJ1-4; D is uncertain. The CDR3 covers 16 residues. Germline lookup yields CDR1 SGHTA and CDR2 FQGNSA. Trimming stripped 5 bases from V and 8 bases from J, with 21 bases between. CDR3 coding DNA: TGTGCCAGCAGCCCCTCGCGCGTAGGGAGGGCCGAAAAACTGTTTTTT. Translated, it gives CASSPSRVGRAEKLFF. Using reference TRBV7-2 and TRBJ1-4 for the parts outside the CDR3, the full variable domain is GAGVSQSPSNKVTEKGKDVELRCDPISGHTALYWYRQSLGQGLEFLIYFQGNSAPDKSGLPSDRFSAERTGGSVSTLTIQRTQQEDSAVYLCASSPSRVGRAEKLFFGSGTQLSVL.

This sequence joins TRBV30 and TRBJ1-5, with D perhaps TRBD1 (5 bases). CDR1 is GTSNPN, CDR2 SVGIG, per germline (reference sequence). This CDR3 is 14 amino acids long. V dropped 2 bases and J dropped 7 bases, with 15 bases sitting between them. The CDR3: CAWSQTGGRQPQHF. The CDR3 DNA is TGTGCCTGGAGTCAGACGGGGGGGAGGCAGCCCCAGCATTTT.

The chain is built from TRBV7-8 and TRBJ2-7; D remains ambiguous. This CDR3 spans 16 amino acids. CDR1 is SGHVS and CDR2 is FQNEAQ in the germline V gene. Trimming took off 5 bases at V and 0 bases at J, with 17 bases between the two ends. CDR3 sequence reads: CASSPRLTPSSYEQYF. CDR3 nucleotide sequence: TGTGCCAGCAGCCCCAGATTGACACCGAGCTCCTACGAGCAGTACTTC.

The rearrangement uses TRBV5-1 and TRBJ2-5; D may be TRBD2 (5 bases). Germline lookup yields CDR1 SGHRS and CDR2 YFSETQ. V lost 6 bases to trimming and J lost 2 bases, with 17 bases between them. The CDR3 is made up of 15 amino acids. The CDR3 here is CASIRAGVGQETQYF. The CDR3 coding sequence is TGCGCCAGCATTAGGGCCGGGGTTGGTCAAGAGACCCAGTACTTC. Filled out from reference TRBV5-1 and TRBJ2-5, the complete variable domain reads KAGVTQTPRYLIKTRGQQVTLSCSPISGHRSVSWYQQTPGQGLQFLFEYFSETQRNKGNFPGRFSGRQFSNSRSEMNVSTLELGDSALYLCASIRAGVGQETQYFGPGTRLLVL.

V and J are TRBV27 and TRBJ1-1; no reliable D call. The CDR3 extends over 15 amino acids. CDR1 MNHEY and CDR2 SMNVEV come from the germline V gene (reference sequence). Trimming cost V 2 bases and J 3 bases, with 13 bases left between them. CDR3 in amino acids: CASSLRLGGYTEAFF. In DNA, the CDR3 is TGTGCCAGCAGTTTACGGTTGGGAGGTTACACTGAAGCTTTCTTT.

This chain links TRBV18 with TRBJ2-2, with D unresolved. Trimming shortened V by 0 bases and J by 1 base, and 12 bases separated the two germline ends. Germline values: CDR1 KGHSH, CDR2 LQKENI. CDR3 size: 17 residues. In DNA form, the CDR3 reads TGTGCCAGCTCACCACCGGGCAGGCGTGAGAACACCGGGGAGCTGTTTTTT. The encoded protein is CASSPPGRRENTGELFF.

The chain links TRBV4-3 to TRBJ1-1, with TRBD1 matching over 7 bases. The germline CDR1 and CDR2 sequences are LGHNA and YSLEER. The CDR3 is made up of 16 amino acids. V gave up 0 bases and J gave up 3 bases; unmatched junction bases: 7. Here the CDR3 reads CASSQELDRVYTEAFF. The CDR3 region has the DNA TGCGCCAGCAGCCAAGAATTAGACAGGGTATACACTGAAGCTTTCTTT.

The genes are TRBV18 and TRBJ1-1; perhaps TRBD1 as D (5 bases). Germline CDR1 and CDR2: KGHSH and LQKENI. Trimming pared 1 base from V and 0 bases from J, leaving 9 bases between. The CDR3 is 15 residues long. CDR3 amino acids: CASSPRQGVNTEAFF. CDR3 bases: TGTGCCAGCTCACCACGGCAGGGCGTGAACACTGAAGCTTTCTTT.

The rearrangement joins TRBV28 to TRBJ2-7; 10 bases line up with TRBD2. V was clipped by 6 bases and J by 6 bases; unmatched bases: 8. The germline V gene has CDR1 MDHEN and CDR2 SYDVKM. This CDR3 is built from 14 residues. The CDR3 sequence is CASSPPGLASEQYF. CDR3 DNA sequence: TGTGCCAGCAGCCCGCCGGGACTAGCGTCCGAGCAGTACTTC.

This clone has a handful of counts. The chain carries TRBV5-1 and TRBJ2-3; D is undetermined. This CDR3 region has 13 residues. Trimming took off 1 base at V and 6 bases at J, with 9 bases between the two ends. Germline V gene data show CDR1 as SGHRS and CDR2 as YFSETQ. The CDR3: CASSLLPVDTQYF. The CDR3 region has the DNA TGCGCCAGCAGCTTGCTCCCTGTTGATACGCAGTATTTT.

This rearrangement joins TRBV30 to TRBJ1-3; D remains ambiguous. The V end lost 1 base, the J end lost 1 base, and 11 bases lay between the germline ends. This CDR3 has 15 residues. The germline CDR1 and CDR2 sequences are GTSNPN and SVGIG (reference sequence). CDR3 loop: CAWSEKSVSGNTIYF. CDR3 DNA: TGTGCCTGGAGTGAAAAGTCAGTTTCTGGAAACACCATATATTTT.

This clone was found a few times. This chain joins TRBV7-9 and TRBJ1-2; 12 nucleotides match TRBD1. CDR1 and CDR2 (germline): SEHNR, FQNEAQ (reference sequence). This CDR3 contains 16 residues. The V gene end was trimmed by 7 bases and the J gene end by 7 bases; junction bases not matched to a gene: 13. The DNA for the CDR3 is TGTGCCAGCAACCATCGGGACAGGGGGCGTTTGAGTGGCTACACCTTC. This encodes CASNHRDRGRLSGYTF.

A few counts support this clone. This sequence joins TRBV18 and TRBJ1-2; weak D call: TRBD1 (5 bases). The germline V gene has CDR1 KGHSH and CDR2 LQKENI. Trimming removed 3 bases from V and 8 bases from J, with 13 bases in between. This CDR3 has 13 amino acids. The CDR3 sequence is CASSPPGLRGYTF. In nucleotides, the CDR3 is TGTGCCAGCTCACCCCCAGGGTTGCGAGGCTACACCTTC.